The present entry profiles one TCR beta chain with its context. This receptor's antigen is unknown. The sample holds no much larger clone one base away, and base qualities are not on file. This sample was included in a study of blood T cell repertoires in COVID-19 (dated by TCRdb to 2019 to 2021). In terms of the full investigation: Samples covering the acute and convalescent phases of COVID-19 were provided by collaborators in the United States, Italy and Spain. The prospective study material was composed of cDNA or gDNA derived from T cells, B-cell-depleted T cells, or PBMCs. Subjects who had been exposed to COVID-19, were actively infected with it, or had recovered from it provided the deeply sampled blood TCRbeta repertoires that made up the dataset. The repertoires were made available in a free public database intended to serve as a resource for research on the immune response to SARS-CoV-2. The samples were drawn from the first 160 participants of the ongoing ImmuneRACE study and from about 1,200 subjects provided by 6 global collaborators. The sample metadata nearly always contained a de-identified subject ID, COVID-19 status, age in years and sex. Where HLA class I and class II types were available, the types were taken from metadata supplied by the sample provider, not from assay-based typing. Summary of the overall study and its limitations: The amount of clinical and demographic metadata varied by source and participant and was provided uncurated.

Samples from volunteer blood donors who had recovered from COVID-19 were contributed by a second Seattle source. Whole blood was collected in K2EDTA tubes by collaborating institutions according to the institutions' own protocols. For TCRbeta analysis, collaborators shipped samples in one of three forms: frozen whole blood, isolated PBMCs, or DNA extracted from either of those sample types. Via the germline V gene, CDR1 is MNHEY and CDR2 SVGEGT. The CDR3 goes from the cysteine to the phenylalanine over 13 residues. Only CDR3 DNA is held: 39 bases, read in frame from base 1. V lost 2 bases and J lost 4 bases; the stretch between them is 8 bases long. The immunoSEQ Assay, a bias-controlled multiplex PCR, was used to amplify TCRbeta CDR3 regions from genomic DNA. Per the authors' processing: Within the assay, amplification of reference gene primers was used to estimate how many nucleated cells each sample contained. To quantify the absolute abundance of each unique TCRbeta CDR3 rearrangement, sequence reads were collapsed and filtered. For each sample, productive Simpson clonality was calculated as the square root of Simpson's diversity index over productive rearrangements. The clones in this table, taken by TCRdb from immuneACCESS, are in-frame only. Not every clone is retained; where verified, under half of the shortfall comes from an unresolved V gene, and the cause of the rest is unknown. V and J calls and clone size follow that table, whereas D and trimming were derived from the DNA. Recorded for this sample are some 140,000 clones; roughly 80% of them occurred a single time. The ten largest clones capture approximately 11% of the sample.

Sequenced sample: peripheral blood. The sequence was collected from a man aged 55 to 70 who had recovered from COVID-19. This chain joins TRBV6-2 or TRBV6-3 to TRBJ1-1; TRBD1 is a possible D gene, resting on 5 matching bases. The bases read TGTGCCAGCAGTTACACAAGGGGCACTGAAGCTTTCTTT. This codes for CASSYTRGTEAFF.